The 2 T cell receptor beta chains below were found in one sample sequenced in a study of a mutant IDH1 vaccine in newly diagnosed glioma. Time point given: baseline, week 1 (first vaccination visit). Treatment indicated: pre-vaccination baseline after standard-of-care therapy. Profiling relied on immunoSEQ multiplex PCR, and the TCRdb table lists in-frame clones only, not all of them. The table lists some 100,000 clones, roughly 80% of them singletons. Sequencing was performed on PBMCs, taken from a glioma patient treated with radiotherapy, temozolomide or both. The receptors were sampled from a woman aged 45-65 years with glioma.

The chain couples TRBV6-1 to TRBJ1-4, with D hard to call. CDR3 length: 14 residues. Trimming took off 5 bases at V and 2 bases at J, with 9 bases between the two ends. The germline V gene has CDR1 MNHNS and CDR2 SASEGT. In DNA form, the CDR3 reads TGTGCCAGCAGTCGGTTAATGACTAATGAAAAACTGTTTTTT. Protein product: CASSRLMTNEKLFF.

By sample fraction, this clone is medium-sized (0.01 to 0.1%). This chain links TRBV27 with TRBJ1-2; D is ambiguous. The germline gives CDR1 MNHEY, CDR2 SMNVEV (reference sequence). The CDR3 is 14 residues long. Trimming removed 0 bases from V and 0 bases from J, with 5 bases in between. In nucleotides, the CDR3 is TGTGCCAGCAGTTTATCTGGCCCTAACTATGGCTACACCTTC. This translates into CASSLSGPNYGYTF.